The 12 T cell receptor beta chains below come from one sample, sequenced in a study of CXCR3-negative and CXCR3-positive naive CD8 T cells. Regarding the study as a whole: Compared with CXCR3-negative naive cells, CXCR3-positive naive cells showed more hydrophobic TRB CDR3s.

UMI-labeled 5' RACE TRB cDNA libraries were prepared from the cells. TCRdb reprocessed the 5' RACE reads, keeping one entry per CDR3 protein, no DNA. The ten top clones account for roughly 0.59%, within a sample of around 50,000 distinct CDR3 sequences. Antigens of these TCRs are unknown. Sequenced input: naive CXCR3+ CD8+ T cells from blood. Sample subset: CD45RO-CCR7+CD27+CD95- naive CD8+ T cells expressing CXCR3 (TNR3+). The source is a human donor in good health. Some clones in this sample may be carry-over from other donors' samples.

J is TRBJ1-6 and V is TRBV7-9; TCRdb's assignment of TRBD1 cannot be checked, as there is no DNA. Per germline, CDR1 SEHNR and CDR2 FQNEAQ (reference sequence). The CDR3 is made up of 15 amino acids. The CDR3 is CASSSPSSYNSPLHF. The full variable domain, its missing parts supplied by reference TRBV7-9 and TRBJ1-6, is DTGVSQNPRHKITKRGQNVTFRCDPISEHNRLYWYRQTLGQGPEFLTYFQNEAQLEKSRLLSDRFSAERPKGSFSTLEIQRTEQGDSAMYLCASSSPSSYNSPLHFGNGTRLTVT.

CDR3 protein: CASIKSGGAEETQYF. The chain is built from TRBV7-9 and TRBJ2-5; lacking DNA, the TRBD2 call made by TCRdb goes unchecked. This CDR3 contains 15 residues. Germline V gene lookup returns CDR1 SEHNR and CDR2 FQNEAQ (reference sequence).

The rearrangement joins TRBV6-2 or TRBV6-3 to TRBJ2-1. Germline V CDR1 and CDR2: MNHEY, SVGEGT. The CDR3 is 13 amino acids. The CDR3 is CASSLSDFDEQFF.

The rearrangement joins TRBV11-2 to TRBJ1-5; no DNA is available, so the TRBD1 call from TCRdb remains unchecked. Germline V gene lookup returns CDR1 SGHAT and CDR2 FQNNGV. The CDR3 sequence is 21 residues long. The CDR3 loop reads CASNKPGQALSWALSNQPQHF.

The chain joins TRBV28 to TRBJ1-5. The CDR3 is 11 residues long. The V gene's germline CDR1 is MDHEN and CDR2 SYDVKM. This CDR3 is CASSLDQPQHF.

This chain uses TRBV29-1 with TRBJ2-7; TCRdb's D call of TRBD2 is untestable without DNA. Germline CDR1 is SQVTM and CDR2 is ANQGSEA. The CDR3 totals 14 residues. CDR3 protein: CSAREAGSSYEQYF.

V gene TRBV19 combines with J gene TRBJ2-3; TCRdb returns TRBD2, unconfirmable since there is no DNA. Per germline, CDR1 LNHDA and CDR2 SQIVND (reference sequence). The CDR3 runs 12 residues. The CDR3 sequence: CASTGTVDTQYF. Supplemented by reference TRBV19 and TRBJ2-3, the full variable domain reads DGGITQSPKYLFRKEGQNVTLSCEQNLNHDAMYWYRQDPGQGLRLIYYSQIVNDFQKGDIAEGYSVSREKKESFPLTVTSAQKNPTAFYLCASTGTVDTQYFGPGTRLTVL.

The V gene is TRBV4-3, the J gene TRBJ2-7; the D gene TCRdb calls, TRBD1, cannot be checked with no DNA. Germline-derived CDR1 and CDR2 are LGHNA and YSLEER. The length of the CDR3 is 13 residues. CDR3: CASSQRRGYEQYF.

The rearrangement links TRBV6-5 to TRBJ2-7; the TCRdb D gene call, TRBD1, has no DNA to confirm it. Germline V gives CDR1 MNHEY, CDR2 SVGAGI. The CDR3 consists of 15 residues. CDR3 residues: CASSYGTGFSYEQYF.

V usage is TRBV28 and J usage is TRBJ2-1; TCRdb selects TRBD1, and the lack of DNA leaves this call unchecked. The germline CDR1 and CDR2 sequences are MDHEN and SYDVKM. This CDR3 is 13 amino acids long. CDR3 sequence: CASSSVRGNEQFF.

This chain's CDR3 is CSVEWGARNTGELFF. J is TRBJ2-2 and V is TRBV29-1; the D call of TRBD1 rests on TCRdb alone, since no DNA is present to check it. The CDR3 loop spans 15 amino acids. Germline values: CDR1 SQVTM, CDR2 ANQGSEA.

CDR3 in amino acids: CASSLVWSEAGANVLTF. V gene TRBV5-1 combines with J gene TRBJ2-6. This CDR3 has 17 residues. Germline lookup yields CDR1 SGHRS and CDR2 YFSETQ.